The present entry profiles one T cell receptor beta chain with its context. As yet, its antigen is unknown. The data originate from a study of cytomegalovirus exposure and HLA in healthy donors. Regarding the study as a whole: Immune exposure information comprised only CMV serostatus.

Amplification used 60 Vbeta primers and 13 Jbeta primers. Clones were sequenced by immunoSEQ multiplex PCR, and TCRdb holds only the in-frame ones, with some missing. Altogether 150,000 to 200,000 clones are present, approximately 79% being singletons, with the ten largest covering 3.5% to 5%. The CDR3 has 16 amino acids. V shed 0 bases and J shed 0 bases, with 10 bases lying between them. Germline-derived CDR1 and CDR2 are SGHDT and YYEEEE. Donors had nominal health at sampling but likely had unrecorded immune exposures. This TCR derives from a middle-aged man in good health and CMV-seronegative. The sequenced sample consisted of PBMCs. This chain joins TRBV5-6 and TRBJ1-3; D call uncertain. CDR3 DNA sequence: TGTGCCAGCAGCTTGGCGAGGAACCCCTCTGGAAACACCATATATTTT. This codes for CASSLARNPSGNTIYF.